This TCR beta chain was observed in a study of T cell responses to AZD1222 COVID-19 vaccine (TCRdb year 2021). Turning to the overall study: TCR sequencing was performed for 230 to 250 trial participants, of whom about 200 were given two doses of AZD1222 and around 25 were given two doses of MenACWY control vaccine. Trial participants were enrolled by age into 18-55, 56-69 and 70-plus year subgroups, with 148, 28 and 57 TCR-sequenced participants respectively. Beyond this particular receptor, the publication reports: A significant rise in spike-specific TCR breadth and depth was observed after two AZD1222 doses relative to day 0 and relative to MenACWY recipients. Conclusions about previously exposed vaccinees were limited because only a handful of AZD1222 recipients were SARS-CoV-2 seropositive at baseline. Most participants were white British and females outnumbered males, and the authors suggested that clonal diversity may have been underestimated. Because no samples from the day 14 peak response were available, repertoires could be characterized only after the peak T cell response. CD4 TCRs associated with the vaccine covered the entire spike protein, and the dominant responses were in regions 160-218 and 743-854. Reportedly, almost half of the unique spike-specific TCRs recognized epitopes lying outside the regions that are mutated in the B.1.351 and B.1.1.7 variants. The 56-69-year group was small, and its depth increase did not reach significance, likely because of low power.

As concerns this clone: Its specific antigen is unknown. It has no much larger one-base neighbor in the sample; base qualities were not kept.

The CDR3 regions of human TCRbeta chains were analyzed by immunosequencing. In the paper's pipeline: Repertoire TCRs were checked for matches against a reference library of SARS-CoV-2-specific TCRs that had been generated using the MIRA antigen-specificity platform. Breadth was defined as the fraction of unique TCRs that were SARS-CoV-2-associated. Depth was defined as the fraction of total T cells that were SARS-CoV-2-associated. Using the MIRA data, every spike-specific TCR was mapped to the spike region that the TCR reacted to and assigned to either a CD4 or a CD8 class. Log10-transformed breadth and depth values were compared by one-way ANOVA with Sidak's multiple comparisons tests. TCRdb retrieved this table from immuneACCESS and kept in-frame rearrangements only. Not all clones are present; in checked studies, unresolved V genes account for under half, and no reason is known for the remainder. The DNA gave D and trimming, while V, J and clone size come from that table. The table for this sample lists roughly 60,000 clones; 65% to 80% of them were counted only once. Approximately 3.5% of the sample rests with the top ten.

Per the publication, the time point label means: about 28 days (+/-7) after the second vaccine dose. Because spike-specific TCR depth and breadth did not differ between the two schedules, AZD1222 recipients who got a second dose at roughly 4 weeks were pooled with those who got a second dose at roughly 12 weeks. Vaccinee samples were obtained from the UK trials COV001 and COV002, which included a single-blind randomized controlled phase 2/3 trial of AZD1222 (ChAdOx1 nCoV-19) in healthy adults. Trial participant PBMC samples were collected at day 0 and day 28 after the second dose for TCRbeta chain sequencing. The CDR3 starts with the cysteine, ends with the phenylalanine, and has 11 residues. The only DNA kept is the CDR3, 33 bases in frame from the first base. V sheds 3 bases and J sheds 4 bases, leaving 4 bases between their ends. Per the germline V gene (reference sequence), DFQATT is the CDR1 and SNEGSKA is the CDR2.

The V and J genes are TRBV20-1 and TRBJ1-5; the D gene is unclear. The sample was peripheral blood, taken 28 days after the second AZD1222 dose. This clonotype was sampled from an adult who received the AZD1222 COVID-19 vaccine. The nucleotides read TGCAGTGCTAGTGGTAATCAGCCCCAGCATTTT. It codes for CSASGNQPQHF.